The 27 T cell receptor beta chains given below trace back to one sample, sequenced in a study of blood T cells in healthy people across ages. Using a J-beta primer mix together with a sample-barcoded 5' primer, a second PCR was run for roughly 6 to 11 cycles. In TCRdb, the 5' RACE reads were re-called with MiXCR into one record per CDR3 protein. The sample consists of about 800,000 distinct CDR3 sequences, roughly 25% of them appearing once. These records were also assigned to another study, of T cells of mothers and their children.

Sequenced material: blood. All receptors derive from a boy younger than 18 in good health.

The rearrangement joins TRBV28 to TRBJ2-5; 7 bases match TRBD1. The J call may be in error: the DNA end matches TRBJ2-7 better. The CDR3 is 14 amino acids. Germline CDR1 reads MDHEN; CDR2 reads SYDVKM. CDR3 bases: TGTGCCGTCCGTATCGACAGGGACTCCTACGAGCAGTACTTC. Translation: CAVRIDRDSYEQYF.

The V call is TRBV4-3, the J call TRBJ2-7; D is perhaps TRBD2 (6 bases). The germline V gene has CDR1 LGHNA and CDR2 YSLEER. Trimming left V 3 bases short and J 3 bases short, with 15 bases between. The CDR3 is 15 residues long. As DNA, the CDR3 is TGCGCCAGCAGCCAGGGCCCGATGGGACTCTACGAGCAGTACTTC. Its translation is CASSQGPMGLYEQYF.

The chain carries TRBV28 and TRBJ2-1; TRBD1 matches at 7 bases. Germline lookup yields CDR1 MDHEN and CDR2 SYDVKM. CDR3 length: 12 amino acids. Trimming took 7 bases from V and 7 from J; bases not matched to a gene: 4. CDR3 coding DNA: TGTGCCAGCACAACACAGGGGAATGAGCAGTTCTTC. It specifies CASTTQGNEQFF.

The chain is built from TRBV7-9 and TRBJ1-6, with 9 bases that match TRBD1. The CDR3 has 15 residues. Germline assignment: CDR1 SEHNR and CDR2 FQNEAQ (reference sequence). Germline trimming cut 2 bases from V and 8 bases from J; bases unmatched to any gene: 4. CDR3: CASSLNRGPDSPLHF. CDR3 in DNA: TGTGCCAGCAGCTTAAACAGGGGGCCGGATTCACCCCTCCACTTT.

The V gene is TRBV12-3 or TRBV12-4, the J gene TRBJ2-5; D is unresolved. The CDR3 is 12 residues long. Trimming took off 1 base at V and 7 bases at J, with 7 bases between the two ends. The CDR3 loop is CASSLDGRTQYF. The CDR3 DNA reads TGTGCCAGCAGTTTAGATGGCAGGACCCAGTACTTC.

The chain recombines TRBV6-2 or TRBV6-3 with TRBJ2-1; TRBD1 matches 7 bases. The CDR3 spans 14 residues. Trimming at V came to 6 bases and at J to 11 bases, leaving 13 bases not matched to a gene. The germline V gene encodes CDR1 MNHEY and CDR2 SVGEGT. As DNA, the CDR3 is TGTGCCAGCAGCCTTGACAGGGTTGCTAGTAAGCAGTTCTTC. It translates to CASSLDRVASKQFF.

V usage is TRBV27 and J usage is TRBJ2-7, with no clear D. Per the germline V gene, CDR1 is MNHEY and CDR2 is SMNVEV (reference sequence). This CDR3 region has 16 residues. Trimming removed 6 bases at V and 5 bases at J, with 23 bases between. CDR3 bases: TGTGCCAGCAGCCCAAATCTAGGGATGTGGAGCCACGAGCAGTACTTC. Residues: CASSPNLGMWSHEQYF.

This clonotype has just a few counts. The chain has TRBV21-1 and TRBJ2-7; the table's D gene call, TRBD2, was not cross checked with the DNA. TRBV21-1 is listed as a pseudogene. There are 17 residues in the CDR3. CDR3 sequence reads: CASSKGEAGPSSYEQYF. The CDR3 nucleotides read TGTGCCAGCAGCAAAGGGGAGGCGGGGCCGAGCTCCTACGAGCAGTACTTC.

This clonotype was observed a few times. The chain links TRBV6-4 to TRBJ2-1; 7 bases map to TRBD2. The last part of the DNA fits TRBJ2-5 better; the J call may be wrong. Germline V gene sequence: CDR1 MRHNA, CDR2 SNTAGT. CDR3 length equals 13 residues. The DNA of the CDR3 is TGTGCCAGCAGTGAAGTAGCGGGCCAGACCCAGTACTTC. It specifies CASSEVAGQTQYF.

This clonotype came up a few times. The DNA of the CDR3 is TGTGCCAGCATGCAGTCCTCGGCAGGGGTACAGGATGGAGAGACCCAGTACTTC. The encoded protein is CASMQSSAGVQDGETQYF. The chain uses TRBV6-1 and TRBJ2-5, with D perhaps matching TRBD1 (6 bases). From germline, CDR1 is MNHNS and CDR2 SASEGT. The CDR3 consists of 18 residues. Trimming stripped 7 bases from V and 4 bases from J, with 28 bases between.

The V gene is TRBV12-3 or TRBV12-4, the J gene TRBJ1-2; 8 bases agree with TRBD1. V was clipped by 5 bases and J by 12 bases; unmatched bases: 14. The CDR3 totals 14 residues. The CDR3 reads CASSPTAYRGEDTF. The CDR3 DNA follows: TGTGCCAGCAGTCCTACCGCGTACAGGGGGGAAGACACCTTC.

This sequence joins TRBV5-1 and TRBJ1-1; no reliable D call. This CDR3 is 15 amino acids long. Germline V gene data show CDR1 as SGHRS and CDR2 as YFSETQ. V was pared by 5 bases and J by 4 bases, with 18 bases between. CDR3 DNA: TGCGCCAGCAGTTGGACTACCGGGGAGAGCACTGAAGCTTTCTTT. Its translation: CASSWTTGESTEAFF.

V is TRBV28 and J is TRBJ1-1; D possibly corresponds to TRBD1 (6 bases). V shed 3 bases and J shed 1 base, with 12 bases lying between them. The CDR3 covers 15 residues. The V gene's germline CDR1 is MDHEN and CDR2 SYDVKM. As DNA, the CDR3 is TGTGCCAGCAGTTTCACGACAGGAGGGAACACTGAAGCTTTCTTT. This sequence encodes CASSFTTGGNTEAFF.

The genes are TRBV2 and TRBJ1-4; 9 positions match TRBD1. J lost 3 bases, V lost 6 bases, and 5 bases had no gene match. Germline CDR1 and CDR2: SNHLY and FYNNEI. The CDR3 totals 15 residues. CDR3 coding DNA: TGTGCCAGCAGAGAACAGGGGGCGGCTAATGAAAAACTGTTTTTT. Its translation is CASREQGAANEKLFF.

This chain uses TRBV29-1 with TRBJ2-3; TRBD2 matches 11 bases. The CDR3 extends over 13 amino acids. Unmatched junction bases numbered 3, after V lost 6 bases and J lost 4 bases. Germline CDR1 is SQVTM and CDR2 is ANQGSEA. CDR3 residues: CSVRLAGSDTQYF. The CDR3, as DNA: TGCAGCGTCCGACTAGCGGGGTCAGATACGCAGTATTTT.

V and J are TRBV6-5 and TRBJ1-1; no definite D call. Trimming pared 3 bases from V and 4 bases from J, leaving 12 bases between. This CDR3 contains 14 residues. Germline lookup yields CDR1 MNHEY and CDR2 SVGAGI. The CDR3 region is CASSYDVARTEAFF. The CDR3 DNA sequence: TGTGCCAGCAGTTATGATGTGGCACGCACTGAAGCTTTCTTT.

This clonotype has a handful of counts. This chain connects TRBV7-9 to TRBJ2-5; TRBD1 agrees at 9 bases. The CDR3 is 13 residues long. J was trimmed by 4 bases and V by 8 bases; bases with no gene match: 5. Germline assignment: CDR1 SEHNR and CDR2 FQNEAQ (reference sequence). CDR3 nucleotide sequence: TGTGCCAGCCCCGGGACAGGGTTAGAGACCCAGTACTTC. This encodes CASPGTGLETQYF.

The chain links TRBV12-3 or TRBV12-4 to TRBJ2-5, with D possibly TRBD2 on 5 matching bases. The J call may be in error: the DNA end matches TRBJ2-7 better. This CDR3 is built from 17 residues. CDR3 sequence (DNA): TGTGCCAGCACCGAGAGGTGGTCCGGGAATAAATACTACGAGCAGTACTTC. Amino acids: CASTERWSGNKYYEQYF.

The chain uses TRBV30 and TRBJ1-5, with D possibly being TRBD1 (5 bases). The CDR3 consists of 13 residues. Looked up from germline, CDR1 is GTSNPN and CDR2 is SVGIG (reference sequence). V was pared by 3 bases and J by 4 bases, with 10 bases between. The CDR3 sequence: CAWRSRGNQPQHF. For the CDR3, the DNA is TGTGCCTGGAGGTCACGGGGGAATCAGCCCCAGCATTTT.

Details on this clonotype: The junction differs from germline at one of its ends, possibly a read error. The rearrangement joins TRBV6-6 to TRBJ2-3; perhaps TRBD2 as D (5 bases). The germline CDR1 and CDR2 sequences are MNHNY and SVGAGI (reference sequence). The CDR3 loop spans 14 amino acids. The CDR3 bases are TGTGCCAGCAGCGGGGTGAGCAGCACGGATACGCAGTATTTT. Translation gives CASSGVSSTDTQYF.

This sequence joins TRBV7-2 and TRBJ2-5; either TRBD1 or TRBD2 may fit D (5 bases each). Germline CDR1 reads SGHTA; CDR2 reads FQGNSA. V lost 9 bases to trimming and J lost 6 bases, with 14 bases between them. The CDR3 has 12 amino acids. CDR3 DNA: TGTGCCAGTTCCCTTCGGGGACAGACCCAGTACTTC. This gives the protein CASSLRGQTQYF.

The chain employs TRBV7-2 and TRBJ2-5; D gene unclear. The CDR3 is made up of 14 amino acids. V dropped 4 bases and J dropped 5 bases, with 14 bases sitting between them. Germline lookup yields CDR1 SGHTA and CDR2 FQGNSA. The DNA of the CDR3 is TGTGCCAGCAGCTCCAGGACCCTGGGGGAGACCCAGTACTTC. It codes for CASSSRTLGETQYF.

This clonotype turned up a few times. The CDR3 DNA is TGTGCCAGCAGCTTAGGGGGTGGGGGTTTGAATGAGCAGTTCTTC. Translation gives CASSLGGGGLNEQFF. The chain links TRBV7-8 to TRBJ2-1; D is perhaps TRBD1 or TRBD2 (5 bases each). The CDR3 length is 15 residues. Germline-derived CDR1 and CDR2 are SGHVS and FQNEAQ. V dropped 1 base and J dropped 7 bases, with 14 bases sitting between them.

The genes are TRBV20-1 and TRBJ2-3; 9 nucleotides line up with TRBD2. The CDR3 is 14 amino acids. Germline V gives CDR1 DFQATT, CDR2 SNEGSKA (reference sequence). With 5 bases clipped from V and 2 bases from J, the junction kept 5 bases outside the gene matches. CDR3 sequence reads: CSAPASGNTDTQYF. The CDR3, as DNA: TGCAGTGCTCCGGCTAGCGGGAACACAGATACGCAGTATTTT.

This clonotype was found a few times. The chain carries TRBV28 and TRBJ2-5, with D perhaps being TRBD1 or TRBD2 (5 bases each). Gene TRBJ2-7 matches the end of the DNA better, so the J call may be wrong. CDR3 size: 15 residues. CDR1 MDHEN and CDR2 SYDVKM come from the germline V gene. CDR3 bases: TGTGCCAGCAGTCCCCAGACGGGACCCAACTACGAGCAGTACTTC. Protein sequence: CASSPQTGPNYEQYF.

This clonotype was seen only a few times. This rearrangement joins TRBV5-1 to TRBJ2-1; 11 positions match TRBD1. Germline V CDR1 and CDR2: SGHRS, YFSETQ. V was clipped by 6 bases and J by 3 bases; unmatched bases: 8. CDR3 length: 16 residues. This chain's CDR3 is CASTKGGQGGYNEQFF. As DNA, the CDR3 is TGCGCCAGCACAAAAGGGGGACAGGGGGGCTACAATGAGCAGTTCTTC.

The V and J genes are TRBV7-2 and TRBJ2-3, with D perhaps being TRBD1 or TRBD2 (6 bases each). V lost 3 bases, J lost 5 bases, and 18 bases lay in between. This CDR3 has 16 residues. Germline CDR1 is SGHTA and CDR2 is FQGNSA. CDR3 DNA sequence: TGTGCCAGCAGCTTGAAATACCGGGGGCAGGGAGATACGCAGTATTTT. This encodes CASSLKYRGQGDTQYF.